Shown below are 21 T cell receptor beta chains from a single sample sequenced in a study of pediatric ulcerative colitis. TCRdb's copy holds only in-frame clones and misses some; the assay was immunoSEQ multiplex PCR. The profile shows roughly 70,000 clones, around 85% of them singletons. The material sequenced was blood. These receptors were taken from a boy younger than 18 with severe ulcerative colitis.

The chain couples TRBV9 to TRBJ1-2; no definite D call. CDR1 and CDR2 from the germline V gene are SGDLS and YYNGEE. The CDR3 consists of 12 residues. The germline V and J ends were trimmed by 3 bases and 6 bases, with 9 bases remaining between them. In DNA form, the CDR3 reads TGTGCCAGCAGCGCAGGAGGGAATGGCTACACCTTC. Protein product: CASSAGGNGYTF.

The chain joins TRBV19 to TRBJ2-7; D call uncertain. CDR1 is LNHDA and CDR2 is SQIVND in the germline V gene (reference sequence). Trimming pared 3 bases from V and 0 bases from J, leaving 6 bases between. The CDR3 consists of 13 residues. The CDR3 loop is CASSMGNSYEQYF. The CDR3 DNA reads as TGTGCCAGTAGTATGGGCAACTCCTACGAGCAGTACTTC.

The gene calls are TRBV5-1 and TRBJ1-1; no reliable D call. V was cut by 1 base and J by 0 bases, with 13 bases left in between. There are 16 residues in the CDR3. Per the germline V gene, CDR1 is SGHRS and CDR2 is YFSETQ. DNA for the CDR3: TGCGCCAGCAGCTTGTACGAGGCCAGAATGAACACTGAAGCTTTCTTT. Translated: CASSLYEARMNTEAFF.

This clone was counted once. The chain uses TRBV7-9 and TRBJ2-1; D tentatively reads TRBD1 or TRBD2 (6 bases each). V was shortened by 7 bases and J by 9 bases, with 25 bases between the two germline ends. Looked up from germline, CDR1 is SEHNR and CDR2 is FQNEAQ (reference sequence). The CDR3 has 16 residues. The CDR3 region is CASTSPRLEGGGEQFF. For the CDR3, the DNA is TGTGCCAGCACCTCACCCCGCTTAGAAGGGGGAGGTGAGCAGTTCTTC.

CDR3 residues: CAISTGLAGLGTDTQYF. The CDR3 DNA sequence: TGTGCCATCAGTACGGGACTAGCGGGACTCGGCACAGATACGCAGTATTTT. The chain is built from TRBV10-3 and TRBJ2-3; 13 bases fit TRBD2. This CDR3 has 17 residues. The trim removed 5 bases at V and 1 base at J, leaving 6 bases unmatched. Germline V CDR1 and CDR2: ENHRY, SYGVKD.

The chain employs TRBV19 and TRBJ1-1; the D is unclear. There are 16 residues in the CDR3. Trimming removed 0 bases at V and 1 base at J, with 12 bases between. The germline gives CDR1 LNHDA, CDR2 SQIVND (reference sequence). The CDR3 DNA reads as TGTGCCAGTAGTATAGATCCCTGGGCCAAGAACACTGAAGCTTTCTTT. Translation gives CASSIDPWAKNTEAFF.

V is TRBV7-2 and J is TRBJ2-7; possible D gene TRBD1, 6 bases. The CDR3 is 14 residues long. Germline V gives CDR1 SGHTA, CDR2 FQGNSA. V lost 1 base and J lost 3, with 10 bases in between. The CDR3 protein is CASSLEQGVYEQYF. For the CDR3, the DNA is TGTGCCAGCAGCTTAGAACAGGGTGTCTACGAGCAGTACTTC.

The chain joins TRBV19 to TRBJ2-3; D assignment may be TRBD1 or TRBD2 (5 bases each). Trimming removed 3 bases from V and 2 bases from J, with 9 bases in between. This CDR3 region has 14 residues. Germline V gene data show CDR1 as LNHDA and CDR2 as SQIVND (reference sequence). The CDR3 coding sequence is TGTGCCAGTAGTATGGGGACCTCCACAGATACGCAGTATTTT. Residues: CASSMGTSTDTQYF. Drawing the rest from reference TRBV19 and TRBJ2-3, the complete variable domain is DGGITQSPKYLFRKEGQNVTLSCEQNLNHDAMYWYRQDPGQGLRLIYYSQIVNDFQKGDIAEGYSVSREKKESFPLTVTSAQKNPTAFYLCASSMGTSTDTQYFGPGTRLTVL.

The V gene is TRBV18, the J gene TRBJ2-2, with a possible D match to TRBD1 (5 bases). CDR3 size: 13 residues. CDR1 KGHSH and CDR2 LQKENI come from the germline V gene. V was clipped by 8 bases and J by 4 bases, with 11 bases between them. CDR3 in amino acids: CASHPGLTGELFF. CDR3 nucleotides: TGTGCCAGCCACCCAGGGCTCACCGGGGAGCTGTTTTTT.

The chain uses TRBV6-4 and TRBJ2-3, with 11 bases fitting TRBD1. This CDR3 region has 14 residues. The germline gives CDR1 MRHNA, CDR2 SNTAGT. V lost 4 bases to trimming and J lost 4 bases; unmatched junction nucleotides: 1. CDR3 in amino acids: CASSAGQGADTQYF. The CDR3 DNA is TGTGCCAGCAGTGCGGGACAGGGGGCAGATACGCAGTATTTT.

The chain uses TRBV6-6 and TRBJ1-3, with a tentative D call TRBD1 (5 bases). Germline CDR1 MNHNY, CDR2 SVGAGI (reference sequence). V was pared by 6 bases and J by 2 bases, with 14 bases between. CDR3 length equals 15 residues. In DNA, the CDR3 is TGTGCCAGCAGATACGGGGGGGATACTGGAAACACCATATATTTT. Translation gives CASRYGGDTGNTIYF.

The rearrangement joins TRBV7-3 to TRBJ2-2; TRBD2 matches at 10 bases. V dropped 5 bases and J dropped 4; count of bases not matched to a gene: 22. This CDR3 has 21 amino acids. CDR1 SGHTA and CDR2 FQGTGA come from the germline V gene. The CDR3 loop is CASSLRAGGPISPVFTGELFF. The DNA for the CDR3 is TGTGCCAGCAGCCTAAGAGCGGGAGGGCCTATCTCTCCCGTTTTCACCGGGGAGCTGTTTTTT.

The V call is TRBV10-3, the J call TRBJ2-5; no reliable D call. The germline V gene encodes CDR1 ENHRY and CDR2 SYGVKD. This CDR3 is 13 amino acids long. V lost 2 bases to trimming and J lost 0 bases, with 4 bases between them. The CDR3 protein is CAISEENQETQYF. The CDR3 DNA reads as TGTGCCATCAGTGAGGAGAACCAAGAGACCCAGTACTTC.

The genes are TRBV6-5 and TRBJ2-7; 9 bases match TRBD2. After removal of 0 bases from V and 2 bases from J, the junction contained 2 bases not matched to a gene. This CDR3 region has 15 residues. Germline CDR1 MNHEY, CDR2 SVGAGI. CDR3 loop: CASSYSASGAYEQYF. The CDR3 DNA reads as TGTGCCAGCAGTTACTCCGCTAGCGGGGCCTACGAGCAGTACTTC.

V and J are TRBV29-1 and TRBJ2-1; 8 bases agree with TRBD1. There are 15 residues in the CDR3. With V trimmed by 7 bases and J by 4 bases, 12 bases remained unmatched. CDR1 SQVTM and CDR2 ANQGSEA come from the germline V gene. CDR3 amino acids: CSAIGQGRVYNEQFF. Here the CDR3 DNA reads TGCAGCGCCATAGGACAGGGCCGAGTTTACAATGAGCAGTTCTTC.

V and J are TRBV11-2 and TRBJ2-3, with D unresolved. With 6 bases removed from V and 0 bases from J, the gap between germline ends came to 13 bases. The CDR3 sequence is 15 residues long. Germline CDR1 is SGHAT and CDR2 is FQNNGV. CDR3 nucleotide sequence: TGTGCCAGCAGGTCTAACAAAACTAGCACAGATACGCAGTATTTT. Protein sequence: CASRSNKTSTDTQYF. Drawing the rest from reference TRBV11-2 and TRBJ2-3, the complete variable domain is EAGVAQSPRYKIIEKRQSVAFWCNPISGHATLYWYQQILGQGPKLLIQFQNNGVVDDSQLPKDRFSAERLKGVDSTLKIQPAKLEDSAVYLCASRSNKTSTDTQYFGPGTRLTVL.

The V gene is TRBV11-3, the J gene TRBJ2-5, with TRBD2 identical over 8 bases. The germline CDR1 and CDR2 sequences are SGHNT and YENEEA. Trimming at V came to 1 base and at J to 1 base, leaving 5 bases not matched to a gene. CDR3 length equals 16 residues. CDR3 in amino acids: CASSLGDSGIQETQYF. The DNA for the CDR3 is TGTGCCAGCAGCTTAGGCGATAGCGGGATCCAAGAGACCCAGTACTTC.

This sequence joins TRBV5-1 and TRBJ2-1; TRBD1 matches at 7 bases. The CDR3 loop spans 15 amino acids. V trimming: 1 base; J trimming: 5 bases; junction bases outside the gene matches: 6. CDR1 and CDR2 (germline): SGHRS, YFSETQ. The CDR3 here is CASSLYSGGNNEQFF. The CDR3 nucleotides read TGCGCCAGCAGCTTGTATTCAGGGGGTAACAATGAGCAGTTCTTC.

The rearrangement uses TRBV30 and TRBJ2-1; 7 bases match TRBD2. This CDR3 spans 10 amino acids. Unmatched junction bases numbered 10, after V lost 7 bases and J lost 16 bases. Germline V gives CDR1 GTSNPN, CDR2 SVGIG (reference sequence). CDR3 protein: CASLGREFFF. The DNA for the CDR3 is TGTGCCTCCCTTGGGCGGGAGTTCTTCTTC.

In nucleotides, the CDR3 is TGTGCCAGCAGTGAATGGCGGGAGTCTACAGATACGCAGTATTTT. Its translation is CASSEWRESTDTQYF. V is TRBV2 and J is TRBJ2-3, with TRBD2 identical over 7 bases. J was trimmed by 3 bases and V by 2 bases; bases with no gene match: 5. In germline, CDR1 is SNHLY, CDR2 FYNNEI. CDR3 length equals 15 residues. Supplemented by reference TRBV2 and TRBJ2-3, the full variable domain reads EPEVTQTPSHQVTQMGQEVILRCVPISNHLYFYWYRQILGQKVEFLVSFYNNEISEKSEIFDDQFSVERPDGSNFTLKIRSTKLEDSAMYFCASSEWRESTDTQYFGPGTRLTVL.

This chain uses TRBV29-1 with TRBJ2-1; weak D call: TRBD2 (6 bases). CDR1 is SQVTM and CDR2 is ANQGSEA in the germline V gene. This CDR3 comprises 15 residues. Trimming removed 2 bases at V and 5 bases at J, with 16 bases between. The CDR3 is CSVESDGTRHNEQFF. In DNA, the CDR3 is TGCAGCGTTGAAAGTGATGGGACTCGACACAATGAGCAGTTCTTC.